This T cell receptor (beta chain) was sequenced during a study of cytomegalovirus exposure and HLA in healthy donors. Overall study findings and caveats: The authors later found HLA-associated TCR beta chains more clonally expanded than equally common others.

Use of 60 Vbeta and 13 Jbeta primers characterized the PCR. TCRdb keeps only in-frame clones here, not all; method: immunoSEQ multiplex PCR. The sample includes roughly 200,000 clones, around 75% seen only once; the top ten take around 2.6%. Sampled while nominally healthy, donors likely had unrecorded immune exposures. The V and J ends lost 1 base and 3 bases, in that order; junction bases with no gene match: 10. This CDR3 has 17 amino acids. Per the germline V gene, CDR1 is SGHVS and CDR2 is FQNEAQ. Turning to this clone: What it binds is unknown.

The sample was PBMCs. This TCR came from a female donor in good health and CMV-seronegative. The chain uses TRBV7-8 and TRBJ2-5; 8 nucleotides match TRBD1. Here the CDR3 DNA reads TGTGCCAGCAGCTTAGTGACAGGGGCCCCGGGAGAAGAGACCCAGTACTTC. This gives the protein CASSLVTGAPGEETQYF.